This is a list of T cell receptor beta chains from one sample in a study of shared clonotypes between healthy human individuals. The repertoire was sequenced with immunoSEQ multiplex PCR; TCRdb's copy has only in-frame clones and lacks some. Counted here are some 1.4 million clones, roughly 96% occurring once; the ten biggest clones make up 0.95% to 1.5%. Specimen: naive CD4+ T cells sorted from blood. These receptors originate from a young man in good health. Each CDR3 is given with its conserved first and last residue. D genes are given only for firm matches. The listing skips clone size in some rows; elsewhere it reads once, few, many or a size class.

V gene	D gene	J gene	clone size	CDR3 DNA	CDR3 protein
TRBV30	TRBD1	TRBJ2-7	once	TGTGCCTGGAGTGTAGGGGGCGACGAGCAGTACTTC	CAWSVGGDEQYF
TRBV14	-	TRBJ1-5	few	TGTGCCAGCAGCCAAGGACTGAATCAGCCCCAGCATTTT	CASSQGLNQPQHF
TRBV5-1	-	TRBJ2-6	-	TGCGCCAGCAGCCCCTCCCCTGGGGCCAACGTCCTGACTTTC	CASSPSPGANVLTF
TRBV7-9	-	TRBJ2-1	-	TGTGCCAGCAGCAAATTCTCCGTACCTACAAGCTCCTACAATGAGCAGTTCTTC	CASSKFSVPTSSYNEQFF
TRBV6-5	-	TRBJ2-1	-	TGTGCCAGCAGTTACGACCTGTACAATGAGCAGTTCTTC	CASSYDLYNEQFF
TRBV2	TRBD1	TRBJ2-5	once	TGTGCCAGCGCGAGGGACAGGGGTTTTGCGGAGACCCAGTACTTC	CASARDRGFAETQYF
TRBV7-3	TRBD1	TRBJ1-2	-	TGTGCCAGCAGCTCGGACAGGGAGGATGGCTACACCTTC	CASSSDREDGYTF
TRBV7-2	TRBD1	TRBJ1-3	-	TGTGCCAGCAGCTCTAAGACAGGGGTGGGAAACACCATATATTTT	CASSSKTGVGNTIYF
TRBV7-6	-	TRBJ2-1	-	TGTGCCAGCAGCTTTCTCCCGGACTCCTACAATGAGCAGTTCTTC	CASSFLPDSYNEQFF
TRBV27	TRBD1	TRBJ2-2	-	TGTGCCAGCAGTTTATACGGGACAGAGAACACCGGGGAGCTGTTTTTT	CASSLYGTENTGELFF
TRBV5-1	-	TRBJ2-1	-	TGCGCCAGCGGGGTCGCTAGCGCAGCCAATGAGCAGTTCTTC	CASGVASAANEQFF
TRBV7-8	TRBD1	TRBJ2-3	-	TGTGCCAGCAGCTTTCAGGGGGCTGGCACAGATACGCAGTATTTT	CASSFQGAGTDTQYF
TRBV2	-	TRBJ2-5	-	TGTGCCAGCAGCCCCCGTGGGAGTGGGGGCTCAGAGACCCAGTACTTC	CASSPRGSGGSETQYF
TRBV5-1	TRBD1	TRBJ1-2	-	TGCGCCAGCAGCTTGGCCGTGACAGGGAATACGGGTGGCTACACCTTC	CASSLAVTGNTGGYTF
TRBV5-1	-	TRBJ1-3	-	TGCGCCAGCAGCTCGGGCAGTGGGGCTCGGGGAAACACCATATATTTT	CASSSGSGARGNTIYF
TRBV7-6	-	TRBJ2-7	once	TGTGCCAGCAGCTTAGCCGAGGGGACCTACGAGCAGTACTTC	CASSLAEGTYEQYF
TRBV10-3	TRBD2	TRBJ2-1	-	TGTGCCATCAAGTTTGCGGGAGGGCCAGGTGAGCAGTTCTTC	CAIKFAGGPGEQFF
TRBV28	TRBD1	TRBJ2-2	-	TGTGCCAGCAGTACAGCGGACAGGGGGCCCCGCACCGGGGAGCTGTTTTTT	CASSTADRGPRTGELFF
TRBV5-1	-	TRBJ2-3	-	TGCGCCAGCAGCCTAGTCCGGAGCACAGATACGCAGTATTTT	CASSLVRSTDTQYF
TRBV5-1	-	TRBJ1-1	-	TGCGCCAGCAGCTTGGGGACAGTGAACACTGAAGCTTTCTTT	CASSLGTVNTEAFF
TRBV5-4	-	TRBJ2-1	-	TGTGCCAGCAGCTTGGAGGTGGGAAGAACCTACAATGAGCAGTTCTTC	CASSLEVGRTYNEQFF
TRBV19	TRBD1	TRBJ2-1	-	TGTGCCAGTAGGCAGGGGGCTTGGAATGAGCAGTTCTTC	CASRQGAWNEQFF
TRBV4-1	-	TRBJ2-2	-	TGCGCCAGCAGCCCACGCTGGGTGACAGAGCTGTTTTTT	CASSPRWVTELFF
TRBV7-8	TRBD2	TRBJ2-1	-	TGTGCCAGCAGCGCGGGACTAGCGGGGTCCTACAATGAGCAGTTCTTC	CASSAGLAGSYNEQFF
TRBV4-2	-	TRBJ1-1	-	TGTGCCAGCAGCCCACTTCTTAACACTGAAGCTTTCTTT	CASSPLLNTEAFF
TRBV7-9	-	TRBJ1-2	once	TGTGCCAGCAGCATAGTAAAGGATCGGATCGCTTCGGAAAGCTACACCTTC	CASSIVKDRIASESYTF
TRBV5-1	-	TRBJ2-3	-	TGCGCCAGCAGCTTGATGGGCAGGGCCACAGATACGCAGTATTTT	CASSLMGRATDTQYF
TRBV7-3	TRBD2	TRBJ2-7	-	TGTGCCAGCAGCTTAACTAGCGGGAGCTCCTACGAGCAGTACTTC	CASSLTSGSSYEQYF
TRBV27	-	TRBJ2-7	-	TGTGCCAGCAGTTTAACCAGGACTGTCTACGAGCAGTACTTC	CASSLTRTVYEQYF
TRBV18	-	TRBJ2-3	once	TGTGCCAGCTCACCCGAGGGACCAGATACGCAGTATTTT	CASSPEGPDTQYF
TRBV7-8	-	TRBJ1-3	-	TGTGCCAGCAGCTGGACGGAATACTCTGGAAACACCATATATTTT	CASSWTEYSGNTIYF
TRBV7-2	-	TRBJ2-7	-	TGTGCCAGCAGCCAGAGAGTACAGAGCTCCTACGAGCAGTACTTC	CASSQRVQSSYEQYF
TRBV11-1	-	TRBJ1-4	-	TGTGCCAGCAGCCCCTGGGCAAATCGGGATGAAAAACTGTTTTTT	CASSPWANRDEKLFF
TRBV9	-	TRBJ2-1	-	TGTGCCAGCAGCTCCCGCGGATACAATGAGCAGTTCTTC	CASSSRGYNEQFF
TRBV5-1	TRBD2	TRBJ2-1	-	TGCGCCAGCGCTAGCGGCGACCCCTCCTACAATGAGCAGTTCTTC	CASASGDPSYNEQFF
TRBV18	TRBD2	TRBJ2-7	-	TGTGCCAGCTCACCACAGGACGCTAGCGGGAGACGGCAGTACTTC	CASSPQDASGRRQYF
TRBV28	-	TRBJ2-5	-	TGTGCCAGCAGTTCGCCACAAGAGACCCAGTACTTC	CASSSPQETQYF
TRBV10-3	TRBD1	TRBJ2-2	once	TGTGCCATCACTGGGACAGGGGGCACCGGGGAGCTGTTTTTT	CAITGTGGTGELFF
TRBV5-6	-	TRBJ2-3	-	TGTGCCAGCACTATGGGACCGGAAAGCACAGATACGCAGTATTTT	CASTMGPESTDTQYF
TRBV6-1	-	TRBJ1-5	-	TGTGCCAGCGGGGGCCTCTATAGCAATCAGCCCCAGCATTTT	CASGGLYSNQPQHF
TRBV11-2	-	TRBJ2-7	-	TGTGCCAGCAGCCCCCGAGGGAGGAGCAACTACGAGCAGTACTTC	CASSPRGRSNYEQYF
TRBV13	-	TRBJ2-5	-	TGTGCCAGCAGCTTAAGATCGATGCAGTACTTC	CASSLRSMQYF
TRBV18	-	TRBJ1-5	-	TGTGCCAGCTCACTAGGATTCGGGGGCAATCAGCCCCAGCATTTT	CASSLGFGGNQPQHF
TRBV19	TRBD1	TRBJ1-5	-	TGTGCCAGCGTTAGAACAGGGGAAGGTCAGCCCCAGCATTTT	CASVRTGEGQPQHF
TRBV7-8	TRBD1	TRBJ2-7	once	TGTGCCAGCAGCTCCGTGGGGACAGGGTACGACGAGCAGTACTTC	CASSSVGTGYDEQYF
TRBV7-2	-	TRBJ2-5	-	TGTGCCAGCAGCTTATCAGCGGGAGAGACCCAGTACTTC	CASSLSAGETQYF
TRBV19	TRBD2	TRBJ2-1	-	TGTGCCAGTAGTATTGGACTAGCGGGAGGTGCAGGAGGGAATGAGCAGTTCTTC	CASSIGLAGGAGGNEQFF
TRBV27	-	TRBJ1-1	once	TGTGCCAGCGGGCTGAAGCGGAACACTGAAGCTTTCTTT	CASGLKRNTEAFF
TRBV19	-	TRBJ2-2	-	TGTGCCAGTACCATAGCACGCTCGAACACCGGGGAGCTGTTTTTT	CASTIARSNTGELFF
TRBV4-1	-	TRBJ2-7	-	TGCGCCAGCAGCCAAGTGCACAGGGCGGTGGTCACATTCTACGAGCAGTACTTC	CASSQVHRAVVTFYEQYF
TRBV7-9	TRBD2	TRBJ2-2	-	TGTGCCAGCACTAATTCTGGGGGGGAAAACACCGGGGAGCTGTTTTTT	CASTNSGGENTGELFF
TRBV5-1	TRBD1	TRBJ1-4	-	TGCGCCAGCAGCGCGTATCCGGGACAGGGGAATGAAAAACTGTTTTTT	CASSAYPGQGNEKLFF
TRBV18	TRBD2	TRBJ2-1	-	TGTGCCAGCTCACCGCGCCGGGGGGGCTACAATGAGCAGTTCTTC	CASSPRRGGYNEQFF
TRBV5-1	TRBD1	TRBJ2-5	once	TGCGCCAGCAGCGCCGGGACAGATACCCAAGAGACCCAGTACTTC	CASSAGTDTQETQYF
TRBV29-1	TRBD2	TRBJ2-3	-	TGCAGCATAAAAGGGACTAGCGGGAGGGCGAGCACAGATACGCAGTATTTT	CSIKGTSGRASTDTQYF